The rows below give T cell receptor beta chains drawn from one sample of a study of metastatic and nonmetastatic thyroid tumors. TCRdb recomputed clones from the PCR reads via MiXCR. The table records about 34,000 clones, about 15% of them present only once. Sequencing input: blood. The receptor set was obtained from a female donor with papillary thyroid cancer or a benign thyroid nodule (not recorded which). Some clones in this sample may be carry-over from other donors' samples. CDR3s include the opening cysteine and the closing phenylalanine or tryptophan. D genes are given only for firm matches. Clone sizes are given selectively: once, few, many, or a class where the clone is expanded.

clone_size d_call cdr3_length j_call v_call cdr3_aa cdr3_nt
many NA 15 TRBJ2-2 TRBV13 CASSEPSQNTGELFF TGTGCCAGCAGCGAACCCTCACAGAACACCGGGGAGCTGTTTTTT
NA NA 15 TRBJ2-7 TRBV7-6 CASSLGVGRRVEQYF TGTGCCAGCAGCTTAGGCGTGGGACGGAGGGTCGAGCAGTACTTC
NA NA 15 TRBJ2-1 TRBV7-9 CASSLTGGPENEQFF TGTGCCAGCAGCTTAACGGGGGGCCCCGAAAATGAGCAGTTCTTC
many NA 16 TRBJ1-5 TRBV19 CASSTLMGGSNQPQHF TGTGCCAGTAGTACGCTTATGGGGGGAAGCAATCAGCCCCAGCATTTT
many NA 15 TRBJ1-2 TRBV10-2 CASSPREGNPYGYTF TGCGCCAGCAGCCCTCGGGAGGGGAACCCCTATGGCTACACCTTC
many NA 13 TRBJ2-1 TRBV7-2 CASSLGGGNEQFF TGTGCCAGCAGCTTAGGAGGGGGCAATGAGCAGTTCTTC
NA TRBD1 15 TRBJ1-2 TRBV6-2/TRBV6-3 CASSYWRQGTYGYTF TGTGCCAGCAGTTACTGGAGACAGGGGACCTATGGCTACACCTTC
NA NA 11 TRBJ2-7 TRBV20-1 CSARQTYEQYF TGCAGTGCCAGACAGACCTACGAGCAGTACTTC
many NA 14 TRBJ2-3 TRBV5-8 CASSPRTSTDTQYF TGTGCCAGCAGCCCGCGGACGAGCACAGATACGCAGTATTTT
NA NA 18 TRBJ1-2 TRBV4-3 CASSQDGDGLSYVYGYTF TGCGCCAGCAGCCAAGATGGCGACGGCCTATCGTATGTCTATGGCTACACCTTC
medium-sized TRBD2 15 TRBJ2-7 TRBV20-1 CSARVLAGSSYEQYF TGCAGTGCTAGAGTTCTAGCGGGGAGCTCCTACGAGCAGTACTTC
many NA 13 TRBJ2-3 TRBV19 CASTLAGGDTQYF TGTGCCAGTACGCTAGCCGGGGGAGATACGCAGTATTTT
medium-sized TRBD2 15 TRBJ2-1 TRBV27 CASSSLAGGDNEQFF TGTGCCAGCAGTTCCTTAGCGGGAGGGGACAATGAGCAGTTCTTC
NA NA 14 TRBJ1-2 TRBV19 CASSIDPENYGYTF TGTGCCAGTAGTATAGATCCGGAAAACTATGGCTACACCTTC
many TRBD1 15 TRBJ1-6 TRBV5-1 CASRNTGTGNSPLHF TGCGCCAGCCGAAACACCGGGACAGGGAATTCACCCCTCCACTTT
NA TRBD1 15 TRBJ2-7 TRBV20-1 CSASGGTGGGDEQYF TGCAGTGCATCAGGTGGGACAGGGGGAGGTGACGAGCAGTACTTC
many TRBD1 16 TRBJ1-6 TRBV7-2 CASSLTGGQGHSPLHF TGTGCCAGCAGCTTGACGGGGGGACAGGGCCATTCACCCCTCCACTTT
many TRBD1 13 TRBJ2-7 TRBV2 CASLYDRVSEQYF TGTGCCAGCCTGTACGACAGGGTGTCTGAGCAGTACTTC
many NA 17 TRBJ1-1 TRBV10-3 CAISELARGEVNTEAFF TGTGCCATCAGTGAGTTAGCTCGAGGGGAAGTAAACACTGAAGCTTTCTTT
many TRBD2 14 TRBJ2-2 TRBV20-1 CSALRTSVNGELFF TGCAGTGCGCTTCGGACTAGCGTGAACGGGGAGCTGTTTTTT
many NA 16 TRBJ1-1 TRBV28 CASSFAGENVNTEAFF TGTGCCAGCAGTTTCGCGGGGGAGAATGTGAACACTGAAGCTTTCTTT
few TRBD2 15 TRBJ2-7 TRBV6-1 CASSEAGGGPYEQYF TGTGCCAGCAGTGAAGCTGGCGGGGGGCCTTACGAGCAGTACTTC
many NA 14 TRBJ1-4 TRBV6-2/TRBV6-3 CASRPQGNNEKLFF TGTGCCAGCAGACCACAGGGAAACAATGAAAAACTGTTTTTT
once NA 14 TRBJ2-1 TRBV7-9 CASTSLDNYNEQFF TGCGCCAGCACTTCGCTGGACAACTACAATGAGCAGTTCTTC
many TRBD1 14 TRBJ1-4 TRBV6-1 CASSFGQGNEKLFF TGTGCCAGCAGTTTTGGACAGGGGAATGAAAAACTGTTTTTT
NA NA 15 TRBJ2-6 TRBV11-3 CASSLGISGANVLTF TGTGCCAGCAGCTTAGGGATCTCTGGGGCCAACGTCCTGACTTTC
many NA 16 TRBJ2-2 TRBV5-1 CASSLAPGANTGELFF TGCGCCAGCAGCTTGGCCCCCGGGGCGAACACCGGGGAGCTGTTTTTT
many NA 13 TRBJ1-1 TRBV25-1 CASSEWRNTEAFF TGTGCCAGCAGTGAATGGCGGAACACTGAAGCTTTCTTT
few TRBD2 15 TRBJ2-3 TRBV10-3 CAIIRLAEGTDTQYF TGTGCCATTATAAGACTAGCGGAAGGGACAGATACGCAGTATTTT
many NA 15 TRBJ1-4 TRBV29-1 CSVEDGGGIGEKLFF TGCAGCGTTGAAGATGGGGGAGGGATAGGGGAAAAACTGTTTTTT
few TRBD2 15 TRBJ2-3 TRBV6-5 CASSYGTRETDTQYF TGTGCCAGCAGTTACGGGACTAGAGAAACAGATACGCAGTATTTT
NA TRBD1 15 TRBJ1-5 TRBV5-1 CASSSGTGINQPQHF TGCGCCAGCAGCTCCGGGACAGGGATCAATCAGCCCCAGCATTTT
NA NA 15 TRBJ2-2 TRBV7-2 CASSFLATNTGELFF TGTGCCAGCAGCTTTCTCGCAACGAACACCGGGGAGCTGTTTTTT
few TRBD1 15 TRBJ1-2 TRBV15 CATSSSKKGASGYTF TGTGCCACCAGCTCAAGCAAGAAGGGGGCGAGTGGCTACACCTTC
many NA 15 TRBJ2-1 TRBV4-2 CASSQDWSSYNEQFF TGTGCCAGCAGCCAAGATTGGAGCTCCTACAATGAGCAGTTCTTC
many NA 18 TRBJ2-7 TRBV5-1 CASSFDREGALIAYEQYF TGCGCCAGCAGCTTTGACAGGGAGGGAGCACTAATCGCCTACGAGCAGTACTTC
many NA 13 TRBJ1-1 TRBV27 CASSRRGDTEAFF TGTGCCAGCAGTCGCAGGGGTGACACTGAAGCTTTCTTT
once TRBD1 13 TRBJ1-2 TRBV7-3 CASSPGQGRGYTF TGTGCCAGCAGCCCGGGACAGGGGAGAGGCTACACCTTC
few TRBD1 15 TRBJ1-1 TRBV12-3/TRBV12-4 CASIPRQGARAEAFF TGTGCCAGCATTCCCAGACAGGGTGCAAGGGCTGAAGCTTTCTTT
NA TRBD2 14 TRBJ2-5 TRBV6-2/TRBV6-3 CASSLAGGVETQYF TGCGCCAGCAGTTTAGCGGGAGGGGTAGAGACCCAGTACTTC
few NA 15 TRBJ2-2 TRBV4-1 CASSHGARPTGELFF TGCGCCAGCAGCCATGGGGCACGTCCTACCGGGGAGCTGTTTTTT